This T cell receptor (beta chain) derives from a study of blood T cell repertoires in COVID-19 (dated by TCRdb to 2018 to 2021). General notes on the study: Collaborator samples came from the United States, Italy and Spain and covered acute and convalescent phases of COVID-19. The material from the prospective study consisted of cDNA or gDNA derived from T cells, B-cell-depleted T cells, or PBMCs. Subjects who had been exposed to COVID-19, were actively infected with it, or had recovered from it provided the deeply sampled blood TCRbeta repertoires that made up the dataset. The repertoires were released in a freely available public database meant as a resource for research on the immune response to SARS-CoV-2. Samples came from the ongoing ImmuneRACE study (first 160 participants) plus 1,254 subjects from 6 global collaborators. A de-identified subject ID, COVID-19 status, age in years and sex were almost always included in the sample metadata. Where HLA class I and class II types were available, the types were taken from metadata supplied by the sample provider, not from assay-based typing.

Collaborating institutions collected whole blood in K2EDTA tubes following their own protocols. For TCRbeta analysis, collaborator samples were shipped as frozen whole blood, as isolated PBMCs, or as DNA extracted from either sample type. Remarks on this clone: Its target antigen remains unknown. Within one base of it there is no much larger clone, and no base qualities were kept.

Study-wide findings and limitations: How much clinical and demographic metadata was included differed by source and by participant, and the metadata was provided uncurated.

The immunoSEQ Assay, a bias-controlled multiplex PCR, was used to amplify TCRbeta CDR3 regions from genomic DNA. In the source study's methods: Within the assay, amplification of reference gene primers was used to estimate how many nucleated cells each sample contained. To quantify the absolute abundance of each unique TCRbeta CDR3 rearrangement, sequence reads were collapsed and filtered. Productive Simpson clonality was computed per sample as the square root of Simpson's diversity index over productive rearrangements. TCRdb re-hosts the immuneACCESS table, in-frame sequences only. Its copies lack some clones; in the studies checked, an unresolved V gene accounts for under half of them, and the cause for the rest is not known. For V, J and clone size, that table is used; D and trimming come from the DNA. The sample table shows about 370,000 clones, and 90% are seen once. The top ten clonotypes cover around 7% of the sample.

The germline V gene supplies CDR1 SGDLS and CDR2 YYNGEE. There are 16 amino acids in the CDR3, from cysteine to phenylalanine inclusive. Left in the record is the CDR3 DNA by itself, 48 bases read in frame from the first base. Trimming removed 4 bases from V and 0 bases from J, leaving 13 bases between the germline ends. Here the chain combines TRBV9 and TRBJ2-2, with TRBD1 as a weak D call on 5 bases. The TCR originated in a man between 18 and 35 years old with active or convalescent COVID-19. Sequencing was carried out using peripheral blood. The nucleotide sequence is given as TGTGCCAGCAGCCTAGAACCAGGGACGAACACCGGGGAGCTGTTTTTT. Translation gives CASSLEPGTNTGELFF. The CDR3 plus the reference TRBV9 and TRBJ2-2 genes for the other parts give the full variable domain: DSGVTQTPKHLITATGQRVTLRCSPRSGDLSVYWYQQSLDQGLQFLIQYYNGEERAKGNILERFSAQQFPDLHSELNLSSLELGDSALYFCASSLEPGTNTGELFFGEGSRLTVL.